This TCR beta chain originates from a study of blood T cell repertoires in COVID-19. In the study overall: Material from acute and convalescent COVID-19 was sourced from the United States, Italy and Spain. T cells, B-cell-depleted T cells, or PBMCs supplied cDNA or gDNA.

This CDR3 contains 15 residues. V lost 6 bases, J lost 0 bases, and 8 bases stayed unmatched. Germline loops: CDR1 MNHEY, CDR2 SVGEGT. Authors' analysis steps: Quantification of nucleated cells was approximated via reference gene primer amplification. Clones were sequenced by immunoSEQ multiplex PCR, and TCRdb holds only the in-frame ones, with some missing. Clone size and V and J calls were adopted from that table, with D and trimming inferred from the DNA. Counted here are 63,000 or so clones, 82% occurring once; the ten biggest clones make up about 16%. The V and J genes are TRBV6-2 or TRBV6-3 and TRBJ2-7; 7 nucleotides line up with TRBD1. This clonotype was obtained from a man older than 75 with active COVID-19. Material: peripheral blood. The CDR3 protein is CASSTQGTPSYEQYF. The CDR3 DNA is TGTGCCAGCAGCACACAGGGGACCCCCTCCTACGAGCAGTACTTC.